This T cell receptor (beta chain) was identified during a study of cytomegalovirus exposure and HLA in healthy donors. The CDR3 extends over 19 amino acids. Germline V CDR1 and CDR2: SEHNR, FQNEAQ (reference sequence). The junction had 19 bases not matched to a gene; V was cut back by 3 bases and J by 5 bases. Separate from the roughly 720-subject first cohort was the approximately 130-subject validation cohort, to which the donors belonged. Here immunoSEQ multiplex PCR was the method, and the copy in TCRdb shows in-frame clones only, minus some. The sample contains 150,000 to 200,000 clones, approximately 86% of which appear only once.

The chain couples TRBV7-9 to TRBJ1-1, with 9 bases that match TRBD1. This TCR came from a man in his late teens or twenties in good health and CMV-seropositive. The sequenced sample consisted of PBMCs. CDR3 in DNA: TGTGCCAGCAGCTTCATTTCCGCGACCGGACAGGGGAAGAATACTGAAGCTTTCTTT. Protein: CASSFISATGQGKNTEAFF.